The subject of this entry is one T cell receptor (beta chain). The antigen it binds to is not known. Base qualities were left out, and no much larger clone turns up one base away. This specimen belongs to a study of lymphopenia after photon versus proton radiotherapy (dated by TCRdb to about 2019). Regarding the study in general: Photon and proton radiation therapy were compared by the study for their immunological effects in patients with gastrointestinal tumors who developed high-grade lymphopenia. The cohort included under 25 patients with gastrointestinal tumors who developed lymphopenia after receiving either photon or proton therapy. The goal of the study was to characterize the differences between the two radiation modalities in how they affect the immune system.

Results the study describes overall, beyond this receptor: The survival association was assessed only in patients who died, and the authors presented better survival with proton therapy as a possibility rather than a demonstrated result. Among patients across the cohort who died, overall survival time showed an inverse correlation with a larger post-nadir drop in TCR diversity. During treatment, patients who received proton therapy stayed relatively stable, whereas patients who received photon therapy lost naive T cells and TCR diversity and gained effector/memory populations. After the lymphocyte count nadir, photon-treated repertoires showed oligoclonal expansion, especially of CD8+ Temra cells, which drove the drop in diversity.

Library preparation used the immunoSEQ multiplex PCR assay. T cell repertoires were profiled by deep sequencing of rearranged TCR beta loci, alongside multiparametric flow cytometry. Entries here come from immuneACCESS through TCRdb and include only in-frame sequences with V and J called. Some clones fail to appear in such tables; in the studies checked, an unresolved V gene covers under half of the shortfall, and the cause of the remainder is unknown. Recorded for this sample are 150,000 to 200,000 clones; 80% to 90% of them occurred a single time. Approximately 4.7% of the sample lies in the top ten. As encoded in the germline V gene, CDR1 is KGHSH while CDR2 is LQKENI. The CDR3 contains 15 residues, cysteine and phenylalanine counted. This entry keeps only the CDR3 DNA: 45 bases, framed from base 1. A distance of 8 bases separates the germline ends of V and J, which lose 1 base and 0 bases respectively.

The specimen comprised peripheral blood, sampled from a patient treated with photon-based radiotherapy. The receptor was isolated from a man aged 50 to 59 with gastric cancer. In this chain, TRBV18 is recombined with TRBJ2-3, with the D gene not confidently named. Read as DNA, the sequence is TGTGCCAGCTCACCACAAACAGTTAGCACAGATACGCAGTATTTT. Translated, it gives CASSPQTVSTDTQYF.